This T cell receptor beta chain derives from a study of blood T cell repertoires in COVID-19. The overall study: The origin of the acute and convalescent COVID-19 samples was the United States, Italy and Spain. PBMCs, B-cell-depleted T cells, or T cells were the source of the cDNA or gDNA that made up the material.

Per the original methods: Nucleated cell counts were estimated from reference gene primer amplification. Using immunoSEQ multiplex PCR, the repertoire was profiled, and TCRdb retains in-frame clones only, with some absent. From that table come the V and J calls and clone size; the DNA was used to work out D and trimming. The table records about 150,000 clones, about 89% of them present only once. The germline gives CDR1 SGDLS, CDR2 YYNGEE. The CDR3 length is 13 residues. After removal of 3 bases from V and 5 bases from J, the junction contained 2 bases not matched to a gene. Material: peripheral blood. The receptor comes from a man aged 50 to 59 with acute or convalescent COVID-19. The chain links TRBV9 to TRBJ2-1, with 7 bases lining up with TRBD1. The CDR3 reads CASSATGNNEQFF. DNA for the CDR3: TGTGCCAGCAGCGCGACAGGGAACAATGAGCAGTTCTTC.